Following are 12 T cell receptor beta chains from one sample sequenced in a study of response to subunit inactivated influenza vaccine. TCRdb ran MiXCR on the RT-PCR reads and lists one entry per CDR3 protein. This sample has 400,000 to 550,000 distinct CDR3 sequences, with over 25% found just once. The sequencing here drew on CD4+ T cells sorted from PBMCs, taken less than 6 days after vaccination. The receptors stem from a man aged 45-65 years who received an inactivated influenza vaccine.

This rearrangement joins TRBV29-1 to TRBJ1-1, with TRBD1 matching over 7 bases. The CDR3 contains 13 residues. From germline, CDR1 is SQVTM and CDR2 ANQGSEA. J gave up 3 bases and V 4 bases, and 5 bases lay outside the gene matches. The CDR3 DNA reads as TGCAGCGTTGGTTACAGGGGCGACACTGAAGCTTTCTTT. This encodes CSVGYRGDTEAFF.

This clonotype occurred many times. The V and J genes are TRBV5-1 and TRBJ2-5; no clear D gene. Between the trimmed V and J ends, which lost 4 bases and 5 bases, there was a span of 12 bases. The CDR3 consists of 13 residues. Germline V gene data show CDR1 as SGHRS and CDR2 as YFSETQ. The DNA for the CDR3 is TGCGCCAGCAGCCCAGGAAGAGTGGAGACCCAGTACTTC. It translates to CASSPGRVETQYF.

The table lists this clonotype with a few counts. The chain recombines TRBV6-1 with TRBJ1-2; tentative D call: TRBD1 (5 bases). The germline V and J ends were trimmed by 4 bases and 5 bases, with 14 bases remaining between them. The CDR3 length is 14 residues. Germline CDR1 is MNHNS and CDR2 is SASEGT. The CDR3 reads CASSVSGSGYGYTF. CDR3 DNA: TGTGCCAGCAGTGTGTCAGGGTCGGGGTATGGCTACACCTTC.

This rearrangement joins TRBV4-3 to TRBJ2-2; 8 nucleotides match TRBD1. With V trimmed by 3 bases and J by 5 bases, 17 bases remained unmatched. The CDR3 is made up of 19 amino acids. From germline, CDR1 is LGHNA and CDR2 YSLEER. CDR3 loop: CASSQFISGTGKYTGELFF. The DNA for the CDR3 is TGCGCCAGCAGCCAGTTTATATCGGGGACAGGAAAATATACCGGGGAGCTGTTTTTT.

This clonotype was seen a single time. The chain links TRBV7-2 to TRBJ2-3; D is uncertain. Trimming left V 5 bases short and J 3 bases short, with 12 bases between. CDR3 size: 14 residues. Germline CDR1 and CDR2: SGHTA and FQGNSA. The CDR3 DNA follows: TGTGCCAGCAGCCCAAGGTCGTTGACAGATACGCAGTATTTT. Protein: CASSPRSLTDTQYF. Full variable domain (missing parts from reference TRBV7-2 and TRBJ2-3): GAGVSQSPSNKVTEKGKDVELRCDPISGHTALYWYRQSLGQGLEFLIYFQGNSAPDKSGLPSDRFSAERTGGSVSTLTIQRTQQEDSAVYLCASSPRSLTDTQYFGPGTRLTVL.

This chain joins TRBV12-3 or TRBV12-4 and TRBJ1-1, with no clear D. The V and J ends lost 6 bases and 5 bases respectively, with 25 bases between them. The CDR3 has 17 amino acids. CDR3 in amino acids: CASSFSPASSLQTEAFF. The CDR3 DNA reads TGTGCCAGCAGCTTTTCCCCGGCGAGTAGCCTACAGACTGAAGCTTTCTTT.

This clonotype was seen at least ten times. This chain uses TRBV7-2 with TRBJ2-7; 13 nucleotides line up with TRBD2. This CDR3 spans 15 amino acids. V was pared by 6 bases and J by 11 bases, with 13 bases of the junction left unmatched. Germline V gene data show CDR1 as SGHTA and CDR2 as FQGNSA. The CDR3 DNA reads TGTGCCAGCAGGCGAATCGGGACTAGCGGGGATCCCAAGTACTTC. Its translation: CASRRIGTSGDPKYF.

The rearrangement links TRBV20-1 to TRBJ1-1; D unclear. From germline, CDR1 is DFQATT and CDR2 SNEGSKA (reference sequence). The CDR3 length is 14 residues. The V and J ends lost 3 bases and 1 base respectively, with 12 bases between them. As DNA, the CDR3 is TGCAGTGCTAGGAAGGCAGCCCGGAACACTGAAGCTTTCTTT. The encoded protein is CSARKAARNTEAFF.

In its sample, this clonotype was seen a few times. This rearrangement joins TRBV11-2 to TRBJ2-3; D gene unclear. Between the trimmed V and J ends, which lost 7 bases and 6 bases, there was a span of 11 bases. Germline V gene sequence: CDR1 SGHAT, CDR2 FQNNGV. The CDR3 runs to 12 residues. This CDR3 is CASTQNLDTQYF. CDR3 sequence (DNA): TGTGCCAGCACCCAAAATCTGGATACGCAGTATTTT.

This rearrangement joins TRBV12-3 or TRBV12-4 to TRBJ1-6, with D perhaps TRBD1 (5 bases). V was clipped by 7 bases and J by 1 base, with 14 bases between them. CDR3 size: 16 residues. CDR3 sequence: CASTDSYPSYNSPLHF. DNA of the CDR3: TGTGCCAGCACCGACAGCTACCCATCCTATAATTCACCCCTCCACTTT.

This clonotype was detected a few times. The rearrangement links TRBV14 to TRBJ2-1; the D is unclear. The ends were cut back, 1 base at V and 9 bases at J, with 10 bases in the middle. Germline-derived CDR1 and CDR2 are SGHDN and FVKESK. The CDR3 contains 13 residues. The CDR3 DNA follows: TGTGCCAGCAGCCAAGTACCCCAGAGTGAGCAGTTCTTC. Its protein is CASSQVPQSEQFF.

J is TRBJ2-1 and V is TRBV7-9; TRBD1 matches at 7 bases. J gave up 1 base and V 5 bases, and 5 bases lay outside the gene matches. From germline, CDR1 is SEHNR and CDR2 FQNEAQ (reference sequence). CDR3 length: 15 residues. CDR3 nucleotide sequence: TGTGCCAGCAGCCATCAGGGGGTGTCCTACAATGAGCAGTTCTTC. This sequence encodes CASSHQGVSYNEQFF.